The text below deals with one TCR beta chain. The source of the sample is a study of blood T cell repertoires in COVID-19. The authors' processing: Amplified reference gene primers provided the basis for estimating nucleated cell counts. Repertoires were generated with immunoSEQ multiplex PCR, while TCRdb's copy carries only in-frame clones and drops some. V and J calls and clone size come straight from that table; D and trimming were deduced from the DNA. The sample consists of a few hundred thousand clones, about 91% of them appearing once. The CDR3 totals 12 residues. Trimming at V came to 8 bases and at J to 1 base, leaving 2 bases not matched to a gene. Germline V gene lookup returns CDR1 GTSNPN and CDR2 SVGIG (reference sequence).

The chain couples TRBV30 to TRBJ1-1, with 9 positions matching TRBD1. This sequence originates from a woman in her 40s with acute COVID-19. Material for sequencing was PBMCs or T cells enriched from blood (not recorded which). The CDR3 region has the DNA TGTGCCGGACAGGGGCGGAACACTGAAGCTTTCTTT. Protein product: CAGQGRNTEAFF.